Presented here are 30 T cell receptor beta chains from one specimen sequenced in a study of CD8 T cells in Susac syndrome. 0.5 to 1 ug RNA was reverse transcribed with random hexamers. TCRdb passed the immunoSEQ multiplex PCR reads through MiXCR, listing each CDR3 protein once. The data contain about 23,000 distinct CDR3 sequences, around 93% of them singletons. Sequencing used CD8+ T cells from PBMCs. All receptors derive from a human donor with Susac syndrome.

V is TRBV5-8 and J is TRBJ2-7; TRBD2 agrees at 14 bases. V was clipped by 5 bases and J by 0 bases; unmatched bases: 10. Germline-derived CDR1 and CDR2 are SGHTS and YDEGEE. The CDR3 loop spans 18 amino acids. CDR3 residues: CASRSRTSGGRFSYEQYF. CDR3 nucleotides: TGTGCCAGCAGAAGTCGGACTAGCGGGGGGCGGTTCTCCTACGAGCAGTACTTC.

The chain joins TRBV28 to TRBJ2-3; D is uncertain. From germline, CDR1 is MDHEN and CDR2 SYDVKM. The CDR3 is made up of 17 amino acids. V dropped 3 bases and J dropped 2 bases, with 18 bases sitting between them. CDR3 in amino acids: CASSLPPILTSTDTQYF. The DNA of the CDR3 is TGTGCCAGCAGTTTGCCCCCCATCCTTACTTCCACAGATACGCAGTATTTT.

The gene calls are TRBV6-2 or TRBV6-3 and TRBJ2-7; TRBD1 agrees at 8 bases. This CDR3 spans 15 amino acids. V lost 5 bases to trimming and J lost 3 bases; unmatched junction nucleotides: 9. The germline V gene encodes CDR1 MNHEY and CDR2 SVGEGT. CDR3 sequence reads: CASSGLGQGGYEQYF. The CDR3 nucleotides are TGTGCCAGCAGTGGACTCGGACAGGGTGGCTACGAGCAGTACTTC.

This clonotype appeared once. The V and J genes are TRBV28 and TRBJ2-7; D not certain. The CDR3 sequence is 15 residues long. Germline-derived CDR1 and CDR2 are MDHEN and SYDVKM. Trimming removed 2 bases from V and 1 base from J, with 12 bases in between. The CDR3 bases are TGTGCCAGCAGTTTAAAGCCAGGCGAATCCTACGAGCAGTACTTC. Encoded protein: CASSLKPGESYEQYF.

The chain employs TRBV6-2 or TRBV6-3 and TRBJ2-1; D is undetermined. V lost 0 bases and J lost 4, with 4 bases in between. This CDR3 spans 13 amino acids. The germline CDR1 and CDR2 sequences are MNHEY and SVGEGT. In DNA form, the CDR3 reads TGTGCCAGCAGTTACTCAGGTTACAATGAGCAGTTCTTC. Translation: CASSYSGYNEQFF.

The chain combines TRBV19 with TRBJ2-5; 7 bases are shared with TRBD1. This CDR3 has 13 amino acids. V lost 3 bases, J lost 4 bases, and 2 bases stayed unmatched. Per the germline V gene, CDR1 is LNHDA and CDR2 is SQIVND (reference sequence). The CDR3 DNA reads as TGTGCCAGTAGTATGAACAGGGGAGAGACCCAGTACTTC. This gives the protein CASSMNRGETQYF.

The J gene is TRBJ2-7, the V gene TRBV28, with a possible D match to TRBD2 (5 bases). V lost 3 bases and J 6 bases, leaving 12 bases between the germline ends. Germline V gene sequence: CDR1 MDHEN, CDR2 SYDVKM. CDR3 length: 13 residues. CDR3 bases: TGTGCCAGCAGTTTCCCCGGGGTCGGCGAGCAGTACTTC. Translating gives CASSFPGVGEQYF.

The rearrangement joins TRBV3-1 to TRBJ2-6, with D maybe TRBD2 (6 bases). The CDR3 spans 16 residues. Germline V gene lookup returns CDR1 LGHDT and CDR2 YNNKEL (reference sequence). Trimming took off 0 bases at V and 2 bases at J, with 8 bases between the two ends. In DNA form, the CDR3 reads TGTGCCAGCAGCCAAGATCGGGGGACTGGGGCCAACGTCCTGACTTTC. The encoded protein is CASSQDRGTGANVLTF. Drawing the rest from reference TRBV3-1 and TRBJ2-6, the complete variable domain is DTAVSQTPKYLVTQMGNDKSIKCEQNLGHDTMYWYKQDSKKFLKIMFSYNNKELIINETVPNRFSPKSPDKAHLNLHINSLELGDSAVYFCASSQDRGTGANVLTFGAGSRLTVL.

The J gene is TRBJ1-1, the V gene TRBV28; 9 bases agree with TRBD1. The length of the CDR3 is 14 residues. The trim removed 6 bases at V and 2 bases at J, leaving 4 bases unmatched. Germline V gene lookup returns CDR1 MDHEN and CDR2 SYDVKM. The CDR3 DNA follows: TGTGCCAGCAGGTCGGGACAGGGAAACACTGAAGCTTTCTTT. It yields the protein CASRSGQGNTEAFF.

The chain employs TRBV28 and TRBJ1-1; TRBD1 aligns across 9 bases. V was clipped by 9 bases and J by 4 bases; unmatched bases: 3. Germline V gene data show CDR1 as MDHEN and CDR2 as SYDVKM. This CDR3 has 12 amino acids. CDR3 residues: CASRQGGTEAFF. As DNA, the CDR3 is TGTGCCAGTCGACAGGGGGGCACTGAAGCTTTCTTT.

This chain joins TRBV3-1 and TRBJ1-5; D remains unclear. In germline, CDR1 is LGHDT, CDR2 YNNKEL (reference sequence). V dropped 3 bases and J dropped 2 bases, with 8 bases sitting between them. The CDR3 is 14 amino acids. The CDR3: CASSHLLGNQPQHF. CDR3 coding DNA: TGTGCCAGCAGCCACCTACTGGGCAATCAGCCCCAGCATTTT.

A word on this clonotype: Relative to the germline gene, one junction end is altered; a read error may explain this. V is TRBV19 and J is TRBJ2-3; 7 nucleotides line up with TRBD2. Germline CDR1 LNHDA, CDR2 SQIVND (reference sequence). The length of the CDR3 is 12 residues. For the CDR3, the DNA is TGTGCCAGTAGTATAAGCACGGGACTACTTCTCTTT. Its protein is CASSISTGLLLF.

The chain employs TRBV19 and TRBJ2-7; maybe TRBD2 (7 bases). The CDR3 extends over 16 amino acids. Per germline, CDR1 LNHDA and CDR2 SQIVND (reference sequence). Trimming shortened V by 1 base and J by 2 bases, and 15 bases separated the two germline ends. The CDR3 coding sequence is TGTGCCAGTAGTATAGTAGGCGGGGGCAACCCCTACGAGCAGTACTTC. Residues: CASSIVGGGNPYEQYF.

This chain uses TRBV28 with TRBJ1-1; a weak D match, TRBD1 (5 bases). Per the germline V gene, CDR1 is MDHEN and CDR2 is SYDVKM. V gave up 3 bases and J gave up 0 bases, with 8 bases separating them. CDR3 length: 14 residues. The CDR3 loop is CASSFEGMNTEAFF. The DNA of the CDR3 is TGTGCCAGCAGTTTTGAGGGGATGAACACTGAAGCTTTCTTT.

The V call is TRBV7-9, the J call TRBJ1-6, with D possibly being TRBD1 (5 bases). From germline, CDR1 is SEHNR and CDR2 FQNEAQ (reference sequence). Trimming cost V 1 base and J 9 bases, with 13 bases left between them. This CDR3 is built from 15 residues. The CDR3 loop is CASSLGWGRRSPLHF. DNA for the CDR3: TGTGCCAGCAGCTTAGGTTGGGGGAGACGTTCACCCCTCCACTTT. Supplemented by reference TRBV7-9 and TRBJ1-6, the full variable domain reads DTGVSQNPRHKITKRGQNVTFRCDPISEHNRLYWYRQTLGQGPEFLTYFQNEAQLEKSRLLSDRFSAERPKGSFSTLEIQRTEQGDSAMYLCASSLGWGRRSPLHFGNGTRLTVT.

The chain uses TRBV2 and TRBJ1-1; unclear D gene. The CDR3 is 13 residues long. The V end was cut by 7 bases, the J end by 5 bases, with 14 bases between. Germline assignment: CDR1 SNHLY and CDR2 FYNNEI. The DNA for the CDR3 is TGTGCCAGCATCCCGGACGGATCTACTGAAGCTTTCTTT. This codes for CASIPDGSTEAFF.

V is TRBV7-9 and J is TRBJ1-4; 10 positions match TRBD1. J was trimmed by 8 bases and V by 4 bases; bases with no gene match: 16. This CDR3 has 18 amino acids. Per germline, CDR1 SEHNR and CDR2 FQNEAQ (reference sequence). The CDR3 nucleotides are TGTGCCAGCAGCTCCGTAGAGGGGGGACAGGGGAGTCGCGAAAAACTGTTTTTT. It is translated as CASSSVEGGQGSREKLFF.

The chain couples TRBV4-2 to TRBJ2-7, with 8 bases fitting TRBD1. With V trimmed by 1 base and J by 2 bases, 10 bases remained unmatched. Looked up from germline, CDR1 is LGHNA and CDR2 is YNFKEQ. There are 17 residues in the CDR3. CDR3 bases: TGTGCCAGCAGCCAAGTAATCCATCGGGACAGGCCCTACGAGCAGTACTTC. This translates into CASSQVIHRDRPYEQYF.

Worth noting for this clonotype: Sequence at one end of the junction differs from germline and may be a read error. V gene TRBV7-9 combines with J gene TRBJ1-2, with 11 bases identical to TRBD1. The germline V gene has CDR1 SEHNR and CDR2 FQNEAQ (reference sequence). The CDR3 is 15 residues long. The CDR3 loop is CAGSLGTGGFYGYTF. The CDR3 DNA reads TGTGCCGGCAGCTTAGGGACAGGGGGGTTCTATGGCTACACCTTC.

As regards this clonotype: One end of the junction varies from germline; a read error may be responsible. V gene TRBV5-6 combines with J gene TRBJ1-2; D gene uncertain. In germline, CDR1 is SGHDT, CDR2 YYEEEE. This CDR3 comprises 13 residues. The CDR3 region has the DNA TGTGCCAGCACCTTGACCGGGCTCTATGGCTACACCTTC. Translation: CASTLTGLYGYTF.

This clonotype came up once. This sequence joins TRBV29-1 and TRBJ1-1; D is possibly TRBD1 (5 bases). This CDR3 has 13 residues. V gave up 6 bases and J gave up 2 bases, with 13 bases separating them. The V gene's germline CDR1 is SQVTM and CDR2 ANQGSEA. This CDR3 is CSVDTGSNTEAFF. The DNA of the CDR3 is TGCAGCGTGGACACAGGATCCAACACTGAAGCTTTCTTT.

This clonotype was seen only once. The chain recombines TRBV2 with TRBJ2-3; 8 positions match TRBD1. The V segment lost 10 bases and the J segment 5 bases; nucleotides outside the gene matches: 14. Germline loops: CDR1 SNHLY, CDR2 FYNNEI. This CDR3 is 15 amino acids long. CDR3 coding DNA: TGTGCCACCACACGGCTGACAGGGGCGGGAGATACGCAGTATTTT. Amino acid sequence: CATTRLTGAGDTQYF.

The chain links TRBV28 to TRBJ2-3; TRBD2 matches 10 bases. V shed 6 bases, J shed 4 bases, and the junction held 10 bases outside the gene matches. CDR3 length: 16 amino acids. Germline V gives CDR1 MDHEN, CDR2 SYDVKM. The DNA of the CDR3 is TGTGCCAGCAGATACATACTAGCGGGGAGTTCAGATACGCAGTATTTT. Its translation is CASRYILAGSSDTQYF.

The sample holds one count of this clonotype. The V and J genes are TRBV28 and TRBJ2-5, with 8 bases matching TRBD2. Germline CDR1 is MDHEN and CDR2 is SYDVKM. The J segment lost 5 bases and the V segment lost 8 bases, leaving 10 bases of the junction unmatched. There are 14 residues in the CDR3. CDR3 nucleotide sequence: TGTGCCAGCTCAGATAGCGGGGAGGCGGAGACCCAGTACTTC. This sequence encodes CASSDSGEAETQYF. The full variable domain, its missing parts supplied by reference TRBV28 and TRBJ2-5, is DVKVTQSSRYLVKRTGEKVFLECVQDMDHENMFWYRQDPGLGLRLIYFSYDVKMKEKGDIPEGYSVSREKKERFSLILESASTNQTSMYLCASSDSGEAETQYFGPGTRLLVL.

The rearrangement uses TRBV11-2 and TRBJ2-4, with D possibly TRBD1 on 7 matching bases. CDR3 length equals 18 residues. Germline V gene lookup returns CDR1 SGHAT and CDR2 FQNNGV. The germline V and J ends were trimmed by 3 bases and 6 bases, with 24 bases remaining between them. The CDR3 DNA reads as TGTGCCAGCAGCTTTAGAAGCCCACTGGACAGGAGGGGAAACATTCAGTACTTC. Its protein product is CASSFRSPLDRRGNIQYF.

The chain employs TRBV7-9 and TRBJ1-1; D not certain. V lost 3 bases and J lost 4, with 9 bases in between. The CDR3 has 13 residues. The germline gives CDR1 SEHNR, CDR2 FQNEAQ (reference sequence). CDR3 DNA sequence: TGTGCCAGCAGCTTCCCCAAAGGCACTGAAGCTTTCTTT. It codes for CASSFPKGTEAFF.

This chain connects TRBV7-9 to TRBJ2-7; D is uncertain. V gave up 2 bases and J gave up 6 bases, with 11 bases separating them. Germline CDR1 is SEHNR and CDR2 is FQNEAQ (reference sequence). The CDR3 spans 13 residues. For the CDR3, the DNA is TGTGCCAGCAGCTTATACGGGCCTCCCGAGCAGTACTTC. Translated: CASSLYGPPEQYF.

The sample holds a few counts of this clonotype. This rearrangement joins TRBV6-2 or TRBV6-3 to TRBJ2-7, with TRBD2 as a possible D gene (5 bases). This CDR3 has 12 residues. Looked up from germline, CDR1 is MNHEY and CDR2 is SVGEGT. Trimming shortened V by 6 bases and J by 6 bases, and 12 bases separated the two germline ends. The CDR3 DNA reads TGTGCCAGCAGGATTCTCCGGGGCGAGCAGTACTTC. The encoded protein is CASRILRGEQYF.

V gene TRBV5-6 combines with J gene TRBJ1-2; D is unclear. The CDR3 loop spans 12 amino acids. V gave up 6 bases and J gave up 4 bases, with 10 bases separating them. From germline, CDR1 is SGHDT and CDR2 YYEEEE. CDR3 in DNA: TGTGCCAGCAAAGACACCTCCTATGGCTACACCTTC. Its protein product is CASKDTSYGYTF. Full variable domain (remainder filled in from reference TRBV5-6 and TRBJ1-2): DAGVTQSPTHLIKTRGQQVTLRCSPKSGHDTVSWYQQALGQGPQFIFQYYEEEERQRGNFPDRFSGHQFPNYSSELNVNALLLGDSALYLCASKDTSYGYTFGSGTRLTVV.

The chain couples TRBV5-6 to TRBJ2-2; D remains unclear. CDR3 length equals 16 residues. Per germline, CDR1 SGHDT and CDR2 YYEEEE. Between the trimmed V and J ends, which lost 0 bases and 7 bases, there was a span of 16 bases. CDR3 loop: CASSLENSGPDGELFF. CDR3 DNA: TGTGCCAGCAGCTTGGAGAATAGTGGGCCTGACGGGGAGCTGTTTTTT.